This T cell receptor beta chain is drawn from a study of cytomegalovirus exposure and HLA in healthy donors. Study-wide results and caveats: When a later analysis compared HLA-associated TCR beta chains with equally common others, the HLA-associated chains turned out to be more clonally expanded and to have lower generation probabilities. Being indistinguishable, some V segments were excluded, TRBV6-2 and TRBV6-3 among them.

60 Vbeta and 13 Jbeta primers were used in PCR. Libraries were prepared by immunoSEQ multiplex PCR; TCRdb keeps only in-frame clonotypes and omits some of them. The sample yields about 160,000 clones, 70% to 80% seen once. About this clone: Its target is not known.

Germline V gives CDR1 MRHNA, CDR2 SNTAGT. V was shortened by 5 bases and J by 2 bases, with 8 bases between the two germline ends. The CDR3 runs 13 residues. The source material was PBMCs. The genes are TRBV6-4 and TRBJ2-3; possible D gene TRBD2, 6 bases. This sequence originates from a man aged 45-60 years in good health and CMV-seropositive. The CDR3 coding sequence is TGTGCCAGCAGTAAGGGACTCACAGATACGCAGTATTTT. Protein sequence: CASSKGLTDTQYF.